The 22 T cell receptor beta chains below all came from one sample that was sequenced in a study of cytomegalovirus exposure and HLA in healthy donors (dated by TCRdb to about 2017). Preparation of the library involved the immunoSEQ multiplex PCR assay. A mixture of 60 forward primers for TCR Vbeta segments and 13 reverse primers for TCR Jbeta segments was used in the multiplex PCR. TCRdb re-hosts the immuneACCESS table, in-frame sequences only. Its copies lack some clones; in the studies checked, an unresolved V gene accounts for under half of them, and the cause for the rest is not known. This sample comprises about 120,000 clones, about 68% of them detected only once. The ten largest clones capture 4% to 5% of the sample. The specimen was PBMCs. The receptor set was obtained from a woman in her thirties or forties in good health and CMV-seropositive.

The J gene is TRBJ1-3, the V gene TRBV19, with D hard to call. CDR3 size: 14 residues. Trimming stripped 10 bases from V and 3 bases from J, with 16 bases between. CDR1 LNHDA and CDR2 SQIVND come from the germline V gene (reference sequence). As DNA, the CDR3 is TGTGCCATCCGCTCAGGCTGCCTTGGAAACACCATATATTTT. Translated: CAIRSGCLGNTIYF. The variable domain in full, completed from reference TRBV19 and TRBJ1-3, reads DGGITQSPKYLFRKEGQNVTLSCEQNLNHDAMYWYRQDPGQGLRLIYYSQIVNDFQKGDIAEGYSVSREKKESFPLTVTSAQKNPTAFYLCAIRSGCLGNTIYFGEGSWLTVV.

The chain carries TRBV5-4 and TRBJ2-3; a weak D match, TRBD1 (6 bases). CDR3 length: 15 residues. From germline, CDR1 is SGHNT and CDR2 YYREEE (reference sequence). V gave up 3 bases and J gave up 0 bases, with 11 bases separating them. The CDR3 region is CASSSARGSTDTQYF. DNA of the CDR3: TGTGCCAGCAGCTCCGCTAGGGGGAGCACAGATACGCAGTATTTT.

The J gene is TRBJ2-7, the V gene TRBV6-1, with 12 bases lining up with TRBD2. The trim removed 3 bases at V and 6 bases at J, leaving 0 bases unmatched. In germline, CDR1 is MNHNS, CDR2 SASEGT. The CDR3 has 13 residues. CDR3: CASSEGLAGEQYF. For the CDR3, the DNA is TGTGCCAGCAGTGAGGGACTAGCGGGCGAGCAGTACTTC.

This chain links TRBV11-3 with TRBJ1-2; TRBD1 might be the D (6 bases). Trimming left V 4 bases short and J 8 bases short, with 14 bases between. The CDR3 runs 13 residues. In germline, CDR1 is SGHNT, CDR2 YENEEA. CDR3 DNA sequence: TGTGCCAGCAGCTCGACCCAGGGGCGCGGCTACACCTTC. It specifies CASSSTQGRGYTF. The entire variable domain, with the rest obtained from reference TRBV11-3 and TRBJ1-2, is as follows: EAGVVQSPRYKIIEKKQPVAFWCNPISGHNTLYWYLQNLGQGPELLIRYENEEAVDDSQLPKDRFSAERLKGVDSTLKIQPAELGDSAVYLCASSSTQGRGYTFGSGTRLTVV.

This chain connects TRBV9 to TRBJ1-1, with 9 bases fitting TRBD1. Looked up from germline, CDR1 is SGDLS and CDR2 is YYNGEE. The CDR3 length is 14 residues. The ends lost 4 bases at V and 3 bases at J; junction bases unmatched: 4. CDR3 DNA: TGTGCCAGCAGCATGGGACAGGGTTACACTGAAGCTTTCTTT. Amino acids: CASSMGQGYTEAFF.

The chain combines TRBV6-1 with TRBJ2-1; 8 bases are shared with TRBD1. The CDR3 has 16 residues. Germline CDR1 and CDR2: MNHNS and SASEGT. With 2 bases clipped from V and 4 bases from J, the junction kept 7 bases outside the gene matches. CDR3 loop: CASSELPGGGYNEQFF. The DNA for the CDR3 is TGTGCCAGCAGTGAACTACCAGGGGGCGGTTACAATGAGCAGTTCTTC.

This clone was detected a few times. The chain uses TRBV20-1 and TRBJ2-2; D unresolved. This CDR3 has 11 residues. The V end lost 3 bases, the J end lost 6 bases, and 5 bases lay between the germline ends. CDR1 and CDR2 (germline): DFQATT, SNEGSKA (reference sequence). This chain's CDR3 is CSARSAGELFF. CDR3 DNA: TGCAGTGCTAGGTCTGCCGGGGAGCTGTTTTTT.

This rearrangement joins TRBV2 to TRBJ1-6, with D perhaps matching TRBD1 (6 bases). Germline V gene lookup returns CDR1 SNHLY and CDR2 FYNNEI. Between the trimmed V and J ends, which lost 7 bases and 9 bases, there was a span of 13 bases. The CDR3 covers 13 residues. Written as DNA, the CDR3 is TGTGCCAGCAAGGGGGGGGGATCTTCACCCCTCCACTTT. It codes for CASKGGGSSPLHF.

V usage is TRBV9 and J usage is TRBJ2-3; perhaps TRBD2 as D (5 bases). V lost 2 bases and J 5 bases, leaving 12 bases between the germline ends. The CDR3 covers 14 residues. CDR1 is SGDLS, CDR2 YYNGEE, per germline. The CDR3 DNA reads TGTGCCAGCAGCGTCCAGTCGGGGTTAGATACGCAGTATTTT. Translation: CASSVQSGLDTQYF.

In this sample, this clone turned up a few times. This sequence joins TRBV5-6 and TRBJ2-3, with no clear D. CDR3 length: 11 amino acids. The germline gives CDR1 SGHDT, CDR2 YYEEEE. V lost 4 bases, J lost 5 bases, and 5 bases lay in between. The CDR3 here is CASSGGDTQYF. The CDR3 DNA sequence: TGTGCCAGCAGCGGCGGAGATACGCAGTATTTT.

This sequence joins TRBV5-1 and TRBJ2-1, with 9 bases aligning to TRBD1. The CDR3 sequence is 15 residues long. Trimming removed 5 bases from V and 10 bases from J; junction bases left unmatched: 13. In germline, CDR1 is SGHRS, CDR2 YFSETQ. CDR3 sequence: CASRLRDREFGEQFF. The CDR3 region has the DNA TGCGCCAGCAGGCTCCGGGACAGGGAATTTGGAGAGCAGTTCTTC.

This chain links TRBV27 with TRBJ1-1; unclear D gene. Trimming stripped 3 bases from V and 3 bases from J, with 8 bases between. CDR3 length equals 13 residues. CDR1 MNHEY and CDR2 SMNVEV come from the germline V gene (reference sequence). CDR3 DNA sequence: TGTGCCAGCAGTTTCTACGGGGACACTGAAGCTTTCTTT. This translates into CASSFYGDTEAFF.

The V gene is TRBV19, the J gene TRBJ2-5; 9 bases line up with TRBD1. The CDR3 extends over 15 amino acids. Per germline, CDR1 LNHDA and CDR2 SQIVND (reference sequence). With 5 bases clipped from V and 4 bases from J, the junction kept 8 bases outside the gene matches. CDR3 amino acids: CASSLGQGQGETQYF. DNA of the CDR3: TGTGCCAGTAGTCTGGGACAGGGTCAAGGAGAGACCCAGTACTTC.

This clone has just a few counts. The rearrangement joins TRBV5-1 to TRBJ2-5, with 9 bases fitting TRBD1. The germline V gene encodes CDR1 SGHRS and CDR2 YFSETQ. V dropped 4 bases and J dropped 5; count of bases not matched to a gene: 6. The CDR3 totals 14 residues. The CDR3 bases are TGCGCCAGCAGCGTGGGACAGGGTAGGGAGACCCAGTACTTC. This translates into CASSVGQGRETQYF.

This clone came up once. Other DNA sequences within the sample encode an identical CDR3. The V call is TRBV7-2, the J call TRBJ2-7, with D maybe TRBD2 (5 bases). The CDR3 is made up of 14 amino acids. CDR1 and CDR2 (germline): SGHTA, FQGNSA. V lost 1 base, J lost 2 bases, and 9 bases lay in between. The DNA for the CDR3 is TGTGCCAGCAGCTTAGTCGGAGGACCCTACGAGCAGTACTTC. Encoded protein: CASSLVGGPYEQYF.

The V call is TRBV7-2, the J call TRBJ2-7; 8 nucleotides match TRBD2. The V gene's germline CDR1 is SGHTA and CDR2 FQGNSA. This CDR3 is built from 16 residues. The ends lost 5 bases at V and 8 bases at J; junction bases unmatched: 17. Written as DNA, the CDR3 is TGTGCCAGCAGCCTCGCCGGGAGGGGTTCGTACGAAAAGCAGTACTTC. Protein: CASSLAGRGSYEKQYF.

This chain connects TRBV7-8 to TRBJ1-2; TRBD1 agrees at 8 bases. The CDR3 is 14 amino acids. J was trimmed by 5 bases and V by 5 bases; bases with no gene match: 7. The germline CDR1 and CDR2 sequences are SGHVS and FQNEAQ. DNA of the CDR3: TGTGCCAGCAGCCCAGGACAGGGAGTTTATGGCTACACCTTC. Its translation: CASSPGQGVYGYTF. Together with reference TRBV7-8 and TRBJ1-2, the CDR3 gives the full variable domain: GAGVSQSPRYKVAKRGQDVALRCDPISGHVSLFWYQQALGQGPEFLTYFQNEAQLDKSGLPSDRFFAERPEGSVSTLKIQRTQQEDSAVYLCASSPGQGVYGYTFGSGTRLTVV.

The rearrangement joins TRBV9 to TRBJ2-1, with a weak D call TRBD1 (6 bases). CDR3 length equals 14 residues. Deletions cut 5 bases from V and 1 base from J, with 10 bases between. CDR1 and CDR2 from the germline V gene are SGDLS and YYNGEE. The CDR3 region has the DNA TGTGCCAGCAGTTACAGGGTTTCCTACAATGAGCAGTTCTTC. The encoded protein is CASSYRVSYNEQFF.

V is TRBV5-4 and J is TRBJ1-5; perhaps TRBD1 as D (5 bases). V shed 4 bases and J shed 5 bases, with 10 bases lying between them. The CDR3 has 13 amino acids. Germline CDR1 and CDR2: SGHNT and YYREEE (reference sequence). CDR3 amino acids: CASSNIGDQPQHF. The DNA for the CDR3 is TGTGCCAGCAGCAATATAGGGGATCAGCCCCAGCATTTT.

The J gene is TRBJ2-5, the V gene TRBV5-1; 8 nucleotides line up with TRBD2. CDR1 SGHRS and CDR2 YFSETQ come from the germline V gene. J lost 5 bases, V lost 2 bases, and 11 bases had no gene match. This CDR3 is built from 16 residues. CDR3 sequence: CASSFGLPSGLETQYF. DNA of the CDR3: TGCGCCAGCAGCTTCGGCCTTCCTAGCGGGCTCGAGACCCAGTACTTC.

The count of this clone is one. This chain links TRBV5-1 with TRBJ2-5; 10 nucleotides line up with TRBD2. In germline, CDR1 is SGHRS, CDR2 YFSETQ. V lost 4 bases to trimming and J lost 5 bases; unmatched junction nucleotides: 8. The CDR3 is 15 amino acids. The CDR3 protein is CASSTSGGAGETQYF. CDR3 in DNA: TGCGCCAGCAGCACGAGCGGGGGGGCAGGGGAGACCCAGTACTTC. Drawing the rest from reference TRBV5-1 and TRBJ2-5, the complete variable domain is KAGVTQTPRYLIKTRGQQVTLSCSPISGHRSVSWYQQTPGQGLQFLFEYFSETQRNKGNFPGRFSGRQFSNSRSEMNVSTLELGDSALYLCASSTSGGAGETQYFGPGTRLLVL.

The rearrangement joins TRBV7-9 to TRBJ2-7, with 9 bases fitting TRBD1. Looked up from germline, CDR1 is SEHNR and CDR2 is FQNEAQ (reference sequence). The length of the CDR3 is 12 residues. Trimming at V came to 8 bases and at J to 7 bases, leaving 6 bases not matched to a gene. CDR3 nucleotides: TGTGCCAGCGGCCCGGGACAGGGTGAGCAGTACTTC. The encoded protein is CASGPGQGEQYF. The whole variable domain, filled in from reference TRBV7-9 and TRBJ2-7, reads DTGVSQNPRHKITKRGQNVTFRCDPISEHNRLYWYRQTLGQGPEFLTYFQNEAQLEKSRLLSDRFSAERPKGSFSTLEIQRTEQGDSAMYLCASGPGQGEQYFGPGTRLTVT.